This T cell receptor beta chain appears in the sequencing data of a study of radiotherapy plus CTLA-4 blockade in lung cancer. Ipilimumab CTLA-4 blockade and focal radiation were given to patients with chemo-refractory metastatic non-small-cell lung cancer. The CDR3 contains 14 residues. Per the germline V gene, CDR1 is GTSNPN and CDR2 is SVGIG (reference sequence). In regard to this clone: The junction and the germline gene differ at one end; a read error may be behind it.

Sequencing was performed with immunoSEQ multiplex PCR; in TCRdb, only in-frame clones are kept and a portion is missing. The repertoire has about 38,000 clones, over 65% of them found once; the top ten carry 8.9%. Sequenced material: peripheral blood, taken from a patient treated with radiotherapy plus ipilimumab. The chain is built from TRBV30 and TRBJ1-1; 9 nucleotides line up with TRBD1. This receptor was identified in a human donor with non-small cell lung cancer who had stable disease on radiotherapy plus ipilimumab. As DNA, the CDR3 is TGTACCTGGAACCGGGGACAGGGGAACACTGAAGCTTTCTTT. It encodes CTWNRGQGNTEAFF.